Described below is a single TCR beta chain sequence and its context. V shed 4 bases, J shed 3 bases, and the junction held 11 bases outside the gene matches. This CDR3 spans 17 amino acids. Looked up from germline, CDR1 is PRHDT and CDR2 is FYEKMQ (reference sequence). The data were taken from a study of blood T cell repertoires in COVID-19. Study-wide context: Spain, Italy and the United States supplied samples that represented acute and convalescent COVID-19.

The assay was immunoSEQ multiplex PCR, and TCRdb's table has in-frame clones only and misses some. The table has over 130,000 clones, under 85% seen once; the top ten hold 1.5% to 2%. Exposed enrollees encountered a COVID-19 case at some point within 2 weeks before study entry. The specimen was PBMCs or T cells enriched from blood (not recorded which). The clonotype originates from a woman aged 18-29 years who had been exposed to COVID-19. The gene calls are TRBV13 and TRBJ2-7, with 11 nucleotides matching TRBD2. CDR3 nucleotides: TGTGCCAGCAGCTACGGGATACTAGCGGGAGACCTCTACGAGCAGTACTTC. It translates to CASSYGILAGDLYEQYF.